The TCR beta chain described here comes from a study of blood T cells in healthy people across ages. The germline V gene encodes CDR1 MGHDK and CDR2 SYGVNS. This CDR3 comprises 15 residues. Trimming shortened V by 3 bases and J by 2 bases, and 12 bases separated the two germline ends. Combining a sample-barcoded 5' primer with a J-beta primer mix, a second PCR ran for 7 to 11 cycles. TCRdb re-derived calls from the 5' RACE reads in MiXCR, one entry per CDR3 protein. Of hundreds of thousands of distinct CDR3 sequences listed, approximately 30% were seen once; the top ten hold approximately 14%. The amount of total RNA extracted per sample was at least 5 micrograms. A remark on this clonotype: Its target is not known.

Study-wide findings and caveats: Diversity of TCR beta correlated strongly with naive T cell percentage.

Sequencing was carried out using blood. This chain links TRBV25-1 with TRBJ2-3; no reliable D call. This clonotype was obtained from an elderly woman in good health. CDR3 loop: CASSDLGQATDTQYF. In DNA, the CDR3 is TGTGCCAGCAGTGATCTCGGGCAGGCCACAGATACGCAGTATTTT.